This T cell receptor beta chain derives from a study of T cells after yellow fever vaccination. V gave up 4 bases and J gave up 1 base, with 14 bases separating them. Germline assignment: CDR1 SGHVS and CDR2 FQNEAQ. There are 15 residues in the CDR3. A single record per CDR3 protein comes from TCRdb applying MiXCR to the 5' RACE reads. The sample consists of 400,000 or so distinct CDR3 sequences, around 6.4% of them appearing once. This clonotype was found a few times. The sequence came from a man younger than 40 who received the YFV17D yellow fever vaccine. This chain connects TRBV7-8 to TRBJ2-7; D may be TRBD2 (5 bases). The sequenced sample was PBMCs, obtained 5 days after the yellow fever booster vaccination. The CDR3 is CASSSRAGGSYEQYF. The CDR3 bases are TGTGCCAGCAGCTCCCGAGCAGGAGGATCCTACGAGCAGTACTTC. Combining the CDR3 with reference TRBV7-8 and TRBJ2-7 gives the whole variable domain GAGVSQSPRYKVAKRGQDVALRCDPISGHVSLFWYQQALGQGPEFLTYFQNEAQLDKSGLPSDRFFAERPEGSVSTLKIQRTQQEDSAVYLCASSSRAGGSYEQYFGPGTRLTVT.